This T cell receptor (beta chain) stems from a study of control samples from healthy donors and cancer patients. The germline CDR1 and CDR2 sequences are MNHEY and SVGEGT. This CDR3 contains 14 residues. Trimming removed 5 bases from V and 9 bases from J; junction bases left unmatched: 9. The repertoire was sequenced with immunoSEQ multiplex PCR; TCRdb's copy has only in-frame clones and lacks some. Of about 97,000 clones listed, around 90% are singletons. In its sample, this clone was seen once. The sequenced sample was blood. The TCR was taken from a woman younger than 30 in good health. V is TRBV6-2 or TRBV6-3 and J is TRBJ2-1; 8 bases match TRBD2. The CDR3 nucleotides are TGTGCCAGCAGTCGGGGACTAGTACCGGCTGAGCAGTTCTTC. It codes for CASSRGLVPAEQFF.